The clone carrying this T cell receptor (beta chain) came up a few times. Its antigen is unidentified. Treatment given: roughly 10-day PBMC culture with coronavirus spike peptide pools or control peptides (ViraFEST assay). Unexposed donor CD4+ T cells predated the COVID-19 pandemic, collected 2011-2018. These data are taken from a study of vaccination and CD4 T cells after COVID-19. The wider study: Cultures acting as controls obtained a CEFX pool, an HIV-1 Nef pool, or no peptide.

CD4+ T cells that had been cultured provided DNA sequenced with the Oncomine TCR Beta short-read assay. In TCRdb, the PCR reads were re-called with MiXCR into one record per CDR3 protein. The data contain thousands of distinct CDR3 sequences, around 50% of them seen just once; the ten biggest clones take up 55% to 60%. The V segment lost 4 bases and the J segment 5 bases; nucleotides outside the gene matches: 2. This CDR3 has 13 residues. The germline gives CDR1 MNHEY, CDR2 SVGAGI. The specimen sequenced was CD4+ T cells from blood, cultured in vitro. The rearrangement uses TRBV6-5 and TRBJ1-5; 7 positions agree with TRBD1. The clonotype comes from a human donor in good health. CDR3 nucleotides: TGTGCCAGCAGTTGGGACAGTTATCAGCCCCAGCATTTT. Amino acids: CASSWDSYQPQHF.